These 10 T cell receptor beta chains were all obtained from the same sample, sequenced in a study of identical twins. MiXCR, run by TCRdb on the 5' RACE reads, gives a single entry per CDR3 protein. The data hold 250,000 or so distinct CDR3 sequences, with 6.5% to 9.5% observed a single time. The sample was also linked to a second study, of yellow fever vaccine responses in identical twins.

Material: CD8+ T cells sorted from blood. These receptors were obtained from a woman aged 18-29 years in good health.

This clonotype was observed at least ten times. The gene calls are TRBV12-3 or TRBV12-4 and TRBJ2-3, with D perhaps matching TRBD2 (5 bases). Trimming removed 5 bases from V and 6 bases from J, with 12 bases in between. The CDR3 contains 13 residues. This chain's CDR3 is CASSPPPGDTQYF. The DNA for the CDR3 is TGTGCCAGCAGTCCTCCCCCGGGGGATACGCAGTATTTT.

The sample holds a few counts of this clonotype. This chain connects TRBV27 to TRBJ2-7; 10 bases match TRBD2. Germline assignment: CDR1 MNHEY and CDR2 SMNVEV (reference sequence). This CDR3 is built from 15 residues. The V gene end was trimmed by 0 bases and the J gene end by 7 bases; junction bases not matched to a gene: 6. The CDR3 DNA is TGTGCCAGCAGTTTATCGCCAGCGGGAGGGGGTGAGCAGTACTTC. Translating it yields CASSLSPAGGGEQYF.

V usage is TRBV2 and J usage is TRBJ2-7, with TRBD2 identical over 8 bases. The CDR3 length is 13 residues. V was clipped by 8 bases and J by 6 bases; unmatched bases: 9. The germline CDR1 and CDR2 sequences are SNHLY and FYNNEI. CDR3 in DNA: TGTGCCAGCCGGGGTAGCGGGGCTTGCGAGCAGTACTTC. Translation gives CASRGSGACEQYF.

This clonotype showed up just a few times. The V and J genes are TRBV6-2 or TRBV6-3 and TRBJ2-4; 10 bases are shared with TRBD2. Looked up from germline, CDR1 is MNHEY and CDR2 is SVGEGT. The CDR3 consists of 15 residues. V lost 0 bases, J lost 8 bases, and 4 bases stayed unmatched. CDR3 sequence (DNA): TGTGCCAGCAGTTACTCGGGCCTAGCGGGGGACATTCAGTACTTC. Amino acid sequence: CASSYSGLAGDIQYF.

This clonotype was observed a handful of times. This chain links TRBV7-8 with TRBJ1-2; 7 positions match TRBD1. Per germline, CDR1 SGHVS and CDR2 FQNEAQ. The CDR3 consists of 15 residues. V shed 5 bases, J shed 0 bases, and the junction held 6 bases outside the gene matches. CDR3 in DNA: TGTGCCAGCAGCCTGGTTGGGACAGCTAACTATGGCTACACCTTC. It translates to CASSLVGTANYGYTF.

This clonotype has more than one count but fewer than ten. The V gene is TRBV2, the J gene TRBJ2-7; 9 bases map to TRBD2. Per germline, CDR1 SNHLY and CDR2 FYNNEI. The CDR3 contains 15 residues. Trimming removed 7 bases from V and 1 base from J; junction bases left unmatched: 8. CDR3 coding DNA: TGTGCCAGCACTAGCGGGGAAAGTCCTTCCTACGAGCAGTACTTC. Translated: CASTSGESPSYEQYF.

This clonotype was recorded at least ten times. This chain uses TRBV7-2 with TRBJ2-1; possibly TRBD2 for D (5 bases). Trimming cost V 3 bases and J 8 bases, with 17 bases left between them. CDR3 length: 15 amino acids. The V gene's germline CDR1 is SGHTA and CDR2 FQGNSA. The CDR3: CASSFQASIGYEQFF. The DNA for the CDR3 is TGTGCCAGCAGCTTTCAGGCTAGCATAGGCTATGAGCAGTTCTTC.

The CDR3 sequence is CASSGDWGNTDTQYF. In nucleotides, the CDR3 is TGTGCCAGCAGCGGGGATTGGGGAAACACAGATACGCAGTATTTT. The gene calls are TRBV7-8 and TRBJ2-3; D unclear. CDR3 length: 15 residues. The V end was cut by 5 bases, the J end by 2 bases, with 14 bases between. The germline V gene has CDR1 SGHVS and CDR2 FQNEAQ.

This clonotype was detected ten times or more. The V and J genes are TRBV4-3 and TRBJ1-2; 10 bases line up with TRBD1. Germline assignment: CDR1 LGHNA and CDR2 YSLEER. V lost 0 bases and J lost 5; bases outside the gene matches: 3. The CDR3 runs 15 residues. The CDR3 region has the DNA TGCGCCAGCAGCCAAGATTGGACAGGGGGGTATGGCTACACCTTC. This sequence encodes CASSQDWTGGYGYTF.

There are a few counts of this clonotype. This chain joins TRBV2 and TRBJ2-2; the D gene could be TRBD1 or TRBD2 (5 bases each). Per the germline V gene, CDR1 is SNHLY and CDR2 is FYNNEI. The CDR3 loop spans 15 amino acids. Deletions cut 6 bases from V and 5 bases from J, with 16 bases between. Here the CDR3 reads CASSGDHERTGELFF. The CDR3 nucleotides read TGTGCCAGCAGCGGGGACCATGAGAGGACCGGGGAGCTGTTTTTT.